The 2 T cell receptor beta chains below come from one sample, sequenced in a study of blood T cell repertoires in COVID-19. Only in-frame clones appear in the TCRdb table, and some are missing; sequencing was by immunoSEQ multiplex PCR. Of under 150,000 clones listed, over 80% are singletons. Source material: peripheral blood. The receptor set was obtained from a woman aged 40 to 55 with active or convalescent COVID-19.

The chain recombines TRBV18 with TRBJ1-1, with 7 nucleotides matching TRBD1. The V and J ends lost 0 bases and 1 base, in that order; junction bases with no gene match: 2. The CDR3 sequence is 15 residues long. The germline V gene has CDR1 KGHSH and CDR2 LQKENI. The DNA for the CDR3 is TGTGCCAGCTCACCACCGCCAGGGGGGAACACTGAAGCTTTCTTT. Amino acid sequence: CASSPPPGGNTEAFF.

This CDR3 reads CASRTTGDLSTEAFF. CDR3 bases: TGTGCCAGTAGGACGACAGGGGACCTTAGTACTGAAGCTTTCTTT. V is TRBV19 and J is TRBJ1-1, with TRBD1 identical over 8 bases. The J segment lost 5 bases and the V segment lost 6 bases, leaving 11 bases of the junction unmatched. The CDR3 loop spans 15 amino acids. Germline assignment: CDR1 LNHDA and CDR2 SQIVND (reference sequence).